These 32 T cell receptor beta chains were all obtained from the same sample, sequenced in a study of regulatory T cells in long-lasting Graves disease. Time point in this sample: newly diagnosed GD, antithyroid drugs for less than 3 months. PBMC RNA served as the TCR library source. Assembly of TCR beta libraries relied on iRepertoire HTBI primers together with Arm-PCR of CDR3 regions. TCRdb fed the multiplex PCR reads into MiXCR, producing one record per CDR3 protein. The table records hundreds of thousands of distinct CDR3 sequences, 15% of them present only once. The sequencing here drew on peripheral blood mononuclear cells (PBMCs), taken at new diagnosis, from a patient treated with antithyroid drugs. All receptors derive from a female donor with Graves disease.

The chain couples TRBV5-8 to TRBJ1-4; D not resolved. Germline CDR1 and CDR2: SGHTS and YDEGEE. V was cut by 4 bases and J by 5 bases, with 15 bases left in between. CDR3 size: 15 residues. The DNA of the CDR3 is TGTGCCAGCAGCAGAGGACGGAGCTCGAATGAAAAACTGTTTTTT. Protein sequence: CASSRGRSSNEKLFF. The whole variable domain, filled in from reference TRBV5-8 and TRBJ1-4, reads EAGVTQSPTHLIKTRGQQATLRCSPISGHTSVYWYQQALGLGLQFLLWYDEGEERNRGNFPPRFSGRQFPNYSSELNVNALELEDSALYLCASSRGRSSNEKLFFGSGTQLSVL.

This clonotype was detected a few times. The rearrangement uses TRBV25-1 and TRBJ2-7, with 8 bases matching TRBD2. Germline V CDR1 and CDR2: MGHDK, SYGVNS. V was clipped by 2 bases and J by 6 bases; unmatched bases: 6. This CDR3 is 14 amino acids long. CDR3 DNA sequence: TGTGCCAGCAGTGAAGCCGGGACTAGGAGCGAGCAGTACTTC. Translated: CASSEAGTRSEQYF.

The chain is built from TRBV7-3 and TRBJ2-1; 16 nucleotides align to TRBD2. CDR3 size: 16 residues. The ends lost 3 bases at V and 8 bases at J; junction bases unmatched: 4. The germline V gene encodes CDR1 SGHTA and CDR2 FQGTGA. The CDR3 loop is CASSLGTSGGGHEQFF. In DNA form, the CDR3 reads TGTGCCAGCAGCTTGGGGACTAGCGGGGGGGGACATGAGCAGTTCTTC.

This chain links TRBV6-5 with TRBJ2-7; the D is unclear. CDR3 length: 14 residues. V was cut by 3 bases and J by 1 base, with 10 bases left in between. The germline V gene has CDR1 MNHEY and CDR2 SVGAGI. The CDR3 DNA follows: TGTGCCAGCAGTTATGGCTCATTATCCTACGAGCAGTACTTC. Residues: CASSYGSLSYEQYF.

This clonotype was detected many times. V and J are TRBV4-2 and TRBJ1-1; perhaps TRBD1 as D (5 bases). Per germline, CDR1 LGHNA and CDR2 YNFKEQ. With 5 bases removed from V and 7 bases from J, the gap between germline ends came to 14 bases. The CDR3 spans 13 residues. This CDR3 reads CASSARARGEAFF. The CDR3 nucleotides are TGTGCCAGCAGCGCTAGGGCGAGGGGTGAAGCTTTCTTT.

This clonotype was counted at least ten times. The chain links TRBV27 to TRBJ2-5; the D is unclear. CDR3 length: 14 residues. Germline-derived CDR1 and CDR2 are MNHEY and SMNVEV (reference sequence). The ends were cut back, 4 bases at V and 5 bases at J, with 14 bases in the middle. CDR3 amino acids: CASSSGPGRETQYF. CDR3 DNA: TGTGCCAGCAGTTCTGGACCTGGTCGGGAGACCCAGTACTTC.

V and J are TRBV3-1 and TRBJ2-6, with 7 bases matching TRBD2. Germline CDR1 reads LGHDT; CDR2 reads YNNKEL (reference sequence). This CDR3 has 19 residues. V was pared by 4 bases and J by 2 bases, with 14 bases of the junction left unmatched. CDR3 in amino acids: CASSPRLAVLQAGANVLTF. The CDR3, as DNA: TGTGCCAGCAGCCCCCGGCTAGCGGTCCTCCAGGCTGGGGCCAACGTCCTGACTTTC.

With respect to this clonotype: One base away lies a much larger clone, so this may be a sequencing read error. The V gene is TRBV7-9, the J gene TRBJ2-2; 10 bases are a match to TRBD2. CDR3 length: 16 residues. Germline V CDR1 and CDR2: SEHNR, FQNEAQ (reference sequence). The CDR3 DNA sequence: TGTGCCAGCAGCCCATCTAGCGGGAGTCGGTCTGGGGAGCGGTTTTTT. Residues: CASSPSSGSRSGERFF.

This clonotype was counted ten times or more. The V gene is TRBV11-2, the J gene TRBJ2-2; 8 nucleotides match TRBD2. Germline-derived CDR1 and CDR2 are SGHAT and FQNNGV. J gave up 6 bases and V 5 bases, and 8 bases lay outside the gene matches. The length of the CDR3 is 15 residues. The DNA for the CDR3 is TGTGCCAGCAGCGCCACCCGGACTAGCCCCGGGGAGCTGTTTTTT. It specifies CASSATRTSPGELFF.

Worth noting for this clonotype: A read error is likely, as this CDR3 ends without the conserved phenylalanine or tryptophan. The gene calls are TRBV5-5 and TRBJ2-1; D perhaps matches TRBD2 (5 bases). CDR1 and CDR2 (germline): SGHKS, YYEKEE (reference sequence). The CDR3 contains 13 residues. CDR3 in DNA: TGTGCCAGCAGCACCGGGGTGTACAATGGGCAGTTCTCC. Its translation: CASSTGVYNGQFS.

This clonotype was seen at least ten times. This sequence joins TRBV12-3 or TRBV12-4 and TRBJ2-7, with 7 bases that match TRBD2. The V and J ends lost 4 bases and 3 bases, in that order; junction bases with no gene match: 12. The CDR3 runs to 16 residues. CDR3 protein: CASSSGGSSGRYEQYF. For the CDR3, the DNA is TGTGCCAGCAGTTCTGGCGGAAGTAGCGGGCGCTACGAGCAGTACTTC.

This clonotype appeared many times. The gene calls are TRBV18 and TRBJ1-5; D perhaps matches TRBD1 (5 bases). Trimming cost V 3 bases and J 7 bases, with 13 bases left between them. Germline-derived CDR1 and CDR2 are KGHSH and LQKENI. This CDR3 is built from 14 residues. CDR3 protein: CASSPSGAGQPQHF. CDR3 DNA: TGTGCCAGCTCACCGTCCGGGGCAGGACAGCCCCAGCATTTT.

This clonotype was recorded many times. The V gene is TRBV6-5, the J gene TRBJ1-5, with TRBD1 identical over 9 bases. CDR3 length: 17 amino acids. V lost 2 bases, J lost 7 bases, and 12 bases stayed unmatched. Germline loops: CDR1 MNHEY, CDR2 SVGAGI. The CDR3 sequence: CASSYVRPGQGIQPQHF. DNA for the CDR3: TGTGCCAGCAGTTACGTAAGGCCGGGACAGGGTATCCAGCCCCAGCATTTT.

The table lists this clonotype with many counts. The chain recombines TRBV18 with TRBJ2-3; D may correspond to TRBD1 or TRBD2 (5 bases each). CDR3 length: 12 residues. Trimming took off 8 bases at V and 3 bases at J, with 9 bases between the two ends. Germline assignment: CDR1 KGHSH and CDR2 LQKENI. The chain's CDR3 is CASSWGTDTQYF. In DNA form, the CDR3 reads TGTGCCAGCAGTTGGGGGACAGATACGCAGTATTTT. The full variable domain, with the rest looked up from reference TRBV18 and TRBJ2-3, is NAGVMQNPRHLVRRRGQEARLRCSPMKGHSHVYWYRQLPEEGLKFMVYLQKENIIDESGMPKERFSAEFPKEGPSILRIQQVVRGDSAAYFCASSWGTDTQYFGPGTRLTVL.

This clonotype was detected a few times. This chain uses TRBV4-1 with TRBJ2-3; 9 nucleotides agree with TRBD2. Germline values: CDR1 MGHRA, CDR2 YSYEKL. The CDR3 is 17 residues long. Trimming at V came to 1 base and at J to 1 base, leaving 6 bases not matched to a gene. The CDR3 here is CASSQVATSGRTDTQYF. CDR3 in DNA: TGCGCCAGCAGCCAAGTAGCGACTAGCGGACGCACAGATACGCAGTATTTT.

This clonotype appeared many times. The J gene is TRBJ2-3, the V gene TRBV11-2; 11 positions match TRBD2. The CDR3 extends over 14 amino acids. Germline CDR1 SGHAT, CDR2 FQNNGV. V shed 3 bases and J 6 bases; nucleotides not matched to a gene: 2. CDR3 in DNA: TGTGCCAGCAGCTTGGGACTAGCGGCTGATACGCAGTATTTT. Protein: CASSLGLAADTQYF. Variable domain in full (rest from reference TRBV11-2 and TRBJ2-3): EAGVAQSPRYKIIEKRQSVAFWCNPISGHATLYWYQQILGQGPKLLIQFQNNGVVDDSQLPKDRFSAERLKGVDSTLKIQPAKLEDSAVYLCASSLGLAADTQYFGPGTRLTVL.

The table lists this clonotype with a few counts. This chain joins TRBV6-4 and TRBJ1-1; maybe TRBD1 (5 bases). The CDR3 has 18 amino acids. The germline V gene has CDR1 MRHNA and CDR2 SNTAGT. The V end was cut by 0 bases, the J end by 0 bases, with 17 bases between. The CDR3 region is CASSDSSSTVNMNTEAFF. In DNA form, the CDR3 reads TGTGCCAGCAGTGACTCGTCATCGACAGTAAACATGAACACTGAAGCTTTCTTT.

This clonotype has a count of ten or more. The chain joins TRBV11-1 to TRBJ1-1, with TRBD1 identical over 7 bases. V gave up 5 bases and J gave up 10 bases; unmatched junction bases: 4. CDR1 and CDR2 (germline): SGHAT, FQDESV (reference sequence). The CDR3 sequence is 11 residues long. The CDR3 DNA reads TGTGCCAGCAGCCAACAGGGGAGAGCTTTCTTT. Protein sequence: CASSQQGRAFF.

The table lists this clonotype with many counts. V usage is TRBV11-2 and J usage is TRBJ2-2, with 12 bases lining up with TRBD2. The CDR3 runs to 17 residues. CDR1 and CDR2 (germline): SGHAT, FQNNGV. With 3 bases clipped from V and 6 bases from J, the junction kept 8 bases outside the gene matches. CDR3 sequence reads: CASSFPWLAGGAGELFF. The CDR3 DNA is TGTGCCAGCAGCTTCCCCTGGCTAGCGGGGGGGGCCGGGGAGCTGTTTTTT.

This clonotype was counted between two and nine times. This likely comes from a read error, as the CDR3 has no conserved phenylalanine or tryptophan at its end. The chain couples TRBV6-9 to TRBJ2-7; TRBD2 agrees at 8 bases. CDR3 size: 14 residues. V shed 3 bases and J 2 bases; nucleotides not matched to a gene: 3. Germline V gene sequence: CDR1 MNHGY, CDR2 SVAAGI. The CDR3 sequence is CASSYGRGPYEQYL. The DNA of the CDR3 is TGTGCCAGCAGTTACGGGAGGGGCCCCTACGAGCAGTACCTC.

This clonotype was seen many times. The chain recombines TRBV20-1 with TRBJ2-7; possibly TRBD2 for D (7 bases). V was pared by 6 bases and J by 4 bases, with 19 bases between. The CDR3 extends over 14 amino acids. Germline V gene sequence: CDR1 DFQATT, CDR2 SNEGSKA (reference sequence). CDR3 in amino acids: CSAAVGGGVYEQYF. As DNA, the CDR3 is TGCAGTGCGGCCGTTGGGGGGGGCGTTTACGAGCAGTACTTC.

The chain combines TRBV29-1 with TRBJ2-3; possible D gene TRBD1, 6 bases. The CDR3 runs to 13 residues. Germline V lookup: CDR1 SQVTM, CDR2 ANQGSEA. The germline V and J ends were trimmed by 6 bases and 5 bases, with 15 bases remaining between them. CDR3 sequence reads: CSVVGQILDTQYF. DNA of the CDR3: TGCAGCGTCGTAGGACAGATCCTAGATACGCAGTATTTT.

This clonotype was picked up many times. This chain's CDR3 is CASSTPGLAGSPTDTQYF. The DNA of the CDR3 is TGTGCCAGCAGTACCCCGGGACTAGCGGGATCCCCCACAGATACGCAGTATTTT. J is TRBJ2-3 and V is TRBV28; TRBD2 matches at 13 bases. Per germline, CDR1 MDHEN and CDR2 SYDVKM. J gave up 2 bases and V 5 bases, and 10 bases lay outside the gene matches. The CDR3 covers 18 residues. The full variable domain, rest sourced from reference TRBV28 and TRBJ2-3, is DVKVTQSSRYLVKRTGEKVFLECVQDMDHENMFWYRQDPGLGLRLIYFSYDVKMKEKGDIPEGYSVSREKKERFSLILESASTNQTSMYLCASSTPGLAGSPTDTQYFGPGTRLTVL.

Ten or more counts support this clonotype. CDR3 amino acids: CASSPRLTDEAFF. The CDR3 region has the DNA TGTGCCAGCAGCCCTCGTCTAACAGATGAAGCTTTCTTT. The chain has TRBV7-2 and TRBJ1-1; D is uncertain. V lost 5 bases to trimming and J lost 7 bases, with 14 bases between them. Germline-derived CDR1 and CDR2 are SGHTA and FQGNSA. The CDR3 totals 13 residues.

This clonotype has at least ten counts. The chain uses TRBV4-1 and TRBJ2-5; D might be TRBD1 or TRBD2, each matching 7 bases. The V gene's germline CDR1 is MGHRA and CDR2 YSYEKL. The length of the CDR3 is 16 residues. V was pared by 2 bases and J by 0 bases, with 13 bases between. The CDR3 spells CASSQIQGRDQETQYF. The CDR3 nucleotides read TGCGCCAGCAGCCAAATACAGGGGAGGGACCAAGAGACCCAGTACTTC.

The J gene is TRBJ1-2, the V gene TRBV27; TRBD1 aligns across 7 bases. With 6 bases clipped from V and 8 bases from J, the junction kept 12 bases outside the gene matches. The CDR3 runs 14 residues. Germline V CDR1 and CDR2: MNHEY, SMNVEV (reference sequence). The CDR3 region has the DNA TGTGCCAGCAGATCAGGGGGGCCCTATACCGGCTACACCTTC. As protein: CASRSGGPYTGYTF.

This clonotype was counted ten times or more. The CDR3 region has the DNA TGTGCCAGCAGTGAAAGCACCATATATTTT. Encoded protein: CASSESTIYF. The V gene is TRBV2, the J gene TRBJ1-3; D call uncertain. Germline assignment: CDR1 SNHLY and CDR2 FYNNEI. There are 10 residues in the CDR3. Trimming shortened V by 2 bases and J by 9 bases, and 2 bases separated the two germline ends.

This clonotype was counted ten times or more. The CDR3 is CASSCPIPGLAGSDTQYF. The CDR3 bases are TGTGCCAGCAGTTGCCCTATTCCGGGACTAGCGGGATCAGATACGCAGTATTTT. V and J are TRBV28 and TRBJ2-3; 13 bases align to TRBD2. From germline, CDR1 is MDHEN and CDR2 SYDVKM. The V segment lost 4 bases and the J segment 4 bases; nucleotides outside the gene matches: 11. The CDR3 contains 18 residues.

The chain carries TRBV5-1 and TRBJ1-6; D call uncertain. The germline V gene encodes CDR1 SGHRS and CDR2 YFSETQ. Trimming removed 0 bases from V and 10 bases from J, with 5 bases in between. This CDR3 is built from 12 residues. CDR3 sequence (DNA): TGCGCCAGCAGCTTGGATTTCTCACCCCTCCACTTT. Translation gives CASSLDFSPLHF.

This clonotype was counted many times. The chain employs TRBV2 and TRBJ2-5; 8 bases map to TRBD2. The ends lost 4 bases at V and 5 bases at J; junction bases unmatched: 6. The CDR3 sequence is 14 residues long. Germline V CDR1 and CDR2: SNHLY, FYNNEI. CDR3 in amino acids: CASSVGSGVETQYF. For the CDR3, the DNA is TGTGCCAGCAGTGTTGGTAGCGGGGTGGAGACCCAGTACTTC.

At least ten counts were recorded for this clonotype. V is TRBV9 and J is TRBJ2-7, with D perhaps being TRBD1 or TRBD2 (7 bases each). The germline V gene has CDR1 SGDLS and CDR2 YYNGEE. This CDR3 has 15 amino acids. Between the trimmed V and J ends, which lost 3 bases and 2 bases, there was a span of 15 bases. The DNA for the CDR3 is TGTGCCAGCAGCGCAGGGGGGGGCGCAGCCTACGAGCAGTACTTC. Amino acids: CASSAGGGAAYEQYF.

This clonotype was recorded at least ten times. The chain recombines TRBV6-1 with TRBJ1-2; D remains ambiguous. The V and J ends lost 8 bases and 2 bases respectively, with 6 bases between them. Germline V CDR1 and CDR2: MNHNS, SASEGT. The CDR3 contains 11 residues. CDR3 nucleotide sequence: TGTGCCAGCGTCTCGAACTATGGCTACACCTTC. Protein: CASVSNYGYTF.